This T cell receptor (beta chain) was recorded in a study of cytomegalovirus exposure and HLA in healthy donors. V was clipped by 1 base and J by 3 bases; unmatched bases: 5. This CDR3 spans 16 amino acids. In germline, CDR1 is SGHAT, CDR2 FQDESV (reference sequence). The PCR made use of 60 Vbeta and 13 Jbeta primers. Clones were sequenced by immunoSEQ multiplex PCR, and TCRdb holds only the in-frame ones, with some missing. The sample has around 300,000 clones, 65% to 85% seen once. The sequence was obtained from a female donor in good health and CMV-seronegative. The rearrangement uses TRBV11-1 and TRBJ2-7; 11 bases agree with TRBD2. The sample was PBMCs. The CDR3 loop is CASSLVPTSGIYEQYF. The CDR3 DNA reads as TGTGCCAGCAGCTTAGTTCCGACTAGCGGGATCTACGAGCAGTACTTC.